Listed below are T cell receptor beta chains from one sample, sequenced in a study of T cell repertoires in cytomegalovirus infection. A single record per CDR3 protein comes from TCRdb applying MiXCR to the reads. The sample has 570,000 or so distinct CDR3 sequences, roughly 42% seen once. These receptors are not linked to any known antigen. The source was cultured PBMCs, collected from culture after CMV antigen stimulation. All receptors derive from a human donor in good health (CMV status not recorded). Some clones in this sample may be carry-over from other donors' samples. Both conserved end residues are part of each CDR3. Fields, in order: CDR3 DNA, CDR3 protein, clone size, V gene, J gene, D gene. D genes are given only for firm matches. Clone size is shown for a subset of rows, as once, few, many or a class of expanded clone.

DNA: TGTGCCAGCAGCTTAGAGGGGGCCACTGAAGCTTTCTTT; CDR3: CASSLEGATEAFF; size: .; V: TRBV11-2; J: TRBJ1-1; D: .
DNA: TGTGCCAGCAGCTCGACAGGGGTGAACACCGGGGAGCTGTTTTTT; CDR3: CASSSTGVNTGELFF; size: few; V: TRBV7-2; J: TRBJ2-2; D: TRBD1
DNA: TGTGCCAGCAGCTTATACCCCCCCGCGAACACCGGGGAGCTGTTTTTT; CDR3: CASSLYPPANTGELFF; size: few; V: TRBV7-2; J: TRBJ2-2; D: .
DNA: TGTGCCAGCAGCCTCCTGACTAGCGGGACCGAGCAGTACTTC; CDR3: CASSLLTSGTEQYF; size: .; V: TRBV3-1; J: TRBJ2-7; D: TRBD2
DNA: TGTGCCATCAGCAGCGTGGGAGGCCAAGAGACCCAGTACTTC; CDR3: CAISSVGGQETQYF; size: .; V: TRBV10-3; J: TRBJ2-5; D: .
DNA: TGCAGTGCTGGGATTTACGAGCAGTACTTC; CDR3: CSAGIYEQYF; size: once; V: TRBV20-1; J: TRBJ2-7; D: .
DNA: TGCGCCAGCAGCCAGGGCCCGGAACCGCGGGGCTATGGCTACACCTTC; CDR3: CASSQGPEPRGYGYTF; size: .; V: TRBV4-1; J: TRBJ1-2; D: .
DNA: TGTGCCATCAGAACAGGGGTAGATCAGCCCCAGCATTTT; CDR3: CAIRTGVDQPQHF; size: .; V: TRBV10-3; J: TRBJ1-5; D: TRBD1
DNA: TGTGCCAGCAGCCCCAGCCAGGGCCAGCTTGCCTACGAGCAGTACTTC; CDR3: CASSPSQGQLAYEQYF; size: .; V: TRBV7-3; J: TRBJ2-7; D: .
DNA: TGTGCCAGCAGTCCCCGGGACAGGGCTGGTGATACGCAGTATTTT; CDR3: CASSPRDRAGDTQYF; size: .; V: TRBV6-5; J: TRBJ2-3; D: TRBD1
DNA: TGTGCCAGCAGCCTATCGACAGGGTGGGAGACCCAGTACTTC; CDR3: CASSLSTGWETQYF; size: many; V: TRBV7-9; J: TRBJ2-5; D: TRBD1
DNA: TGTGCCAGTAGTATGTTGTGGGGAAGTCTCGTCTATGGCTACACCTTC; CDR3: CASSMLWGSLVYGYTF; size: .; V: TRBV19; J: TRBJ1-2; D: .
DNA: TGTGCCAGCAGCTTAGCGCAAGGGGTTGAAGCTTTCTTT; CDR3: CASSLAQGVEAFF; size: few; V: TRBV7-9; J: TRBJ1-1; D: .
DNA: TGCGCCAGCAGCTTGGAAGCGATCCCGTTTGACGAGCAGTACTTC; CDR3: CASSLEAIPFDEQYF; size: .; V: TRBV5-1; J: TRBJ2-7; D: .
DNA: TGTGCCAGCAGCTTAGGAATTAGCGGGGGGGCAGATACGCAGTATTTT; CDR3: CASSLGISGGADTQYF; size: few; V: TRBV11-2; J: TRBJ2-3; D: TRBD2
DNA: TGTGCCAGCTCACTCAGACAGGGCCCCTCTGGGGCCAACGTCCTGACTTTC; CDR3: CASSLRQGPSGANVLTF; size: once; V: TRBV18; J: TRBJ2-6; D: TRBD1
DNA: TGTGCCAGCAGTAGGGCAGTCAATAATGAAAAACTGTTTTTT; CDR3: CASSRAVNNEKLFF; size: .; V: TRBV12-3/TRBV12-4; J: TRBJ1-4; D: .
DNA: TGCAGTGCTAATAAATACCTTCTCACAGATACGCAGTATTTT; CDR3: CSANKYLLTDTQYF; size: few; V: TRBV20-1; J: TRBJ2-3; D: .
DNA: TGTGCCAGCAGCAAAGGACAGGGCATGAACACTGAAGCTTTCTTT; CDR3: CASSKGQGMNTEAFF; size: many; V: TRBV11-2; J: TRBJ1-1; D: TRBD1
DNA: TGTGCCAGCAGCTTAATGGGGGGGATCGAAAAACTGTTTTTT; CDR3: CASSLMGGIEKLFF; size: .; V: TRBV7-6; J: TRBJ1-4; D: .
DNA: TGTGCCAGCAGACCCGGGGGTCCAGAAGCACCCCTCCACTTT; CDR3: CASRPGGPEAPLHF; size: .; V: TRBV12-3/TRBV12-4; J: TRBJ1-6; D: .
DNA: TGTGCCAGCAGCTTACATGACGGCTACGAGCAGTACTTC; CDR3: CASSLHDGYEQYF; size: few; V: TRBV7-2; J: TRBJ2-7; D: .
DNA: TGCAGTGCTCCCGGGACTAGCGGAACAGATACGCAGTATTTT; CDR3: CSAPGTSGTDTQYF; size: .; V: TRBV20-1; J: TRBJ2-3; D: TRBD2
DNA: TGCAGTGCCGGGACTAGCGGGACTTGGGAAGAGACCCAGTACTTC; CDR3: CSAGTSGTWEETQYF; size: few; V: TRBV20-1; J: TRBJ2-5; D: TRBD2
DNA: TGTGCCAGCAGCCGGGACTTCTACAATGAGCAGTTCTTC; CDR3: CASSRDFYNEQFF; size: few; V: TRBV7-2; J: TRBJ2-1; D: .
DNA: TGTGCCAGCAGCTTAGAACCGGGGAGGTCCTATGGCTACACCTTC; CDR3: CASSLEPGRSYGYTF; size: .; V: TRBV7-9; J: TRBJ1-2; D: .
DNA: TGTGCCAGCAGCGCAGTCCCCAGCGATACGCAGTATTTT; CDR3: CASSAVPSDTQYF; size: .; V: TRBV7-2; J: TRBJ2-3; D: .
DNA: TGTGCCAGCACCAATACGGGGGGGGATCAGCCCCAGCATTTT; CDR3: CASTNTGGDQPQHF; size: .; V: TRBV7-6; J: TRBJ1-5; D: .
DNA: TGTGCCAGCAGTGCATGGACAGGGGGAAACACAGATACGCAGTATTTT; CDR3: CASSAWTGGNTDTQYF; size: few; V: TRBV6-1; J: TRBJ2-3; D: TRBD1
DNA: TGTGCCAGCAACCCGGGGGAGGGGGGCGAGCAGTACTTC; CDR3: CASNPGEGGEQYF; size: .; V: TRBV12-3/TRBV12-4; J: TRBJ2-7; D: .
DNA: TGTGCCAGCAGGAGGAGAGGGCGAGGTGAAAAACTGTTTTTT; CDR3: CASRRRGRGEKLFF; size: .; V: TRBV7-6; J: TRBJ1-4; D: .
DNA: TGTGCCATCAGTGAGTCCCCCAGCGGGGATACGCAGTATTTT; CDR3: CAISESPSGDTQYF; size: .; V: TRBV10-3; J: TRBJ2-3; D: .
DNA: TGTGCCAGTAAAGCAGGGAGGAACACTGAAGCTTTCTTT; CDR3: CASKAGRNTEAFF; size: few; V: TRBV19; J: TRBJ1-1; D: .
DNA: TGTGCCAGCAGCTTACGACGATTTGGCTACACCTTC; CDR3: CASSLRRFGYTF; size: .; V: TRBV11-1; J: TRBJ1-2; D: .
DNA: TGTGCCAGCACCCTAGCGGGTCTCACAGATACGCAGTATTTT; CDR3: CASTLAGLTDTQYF; size: .; V: TRBV12-3/TRBV12-4; J: TRBJ2-3; D: TRBD2
DNA: TGTGCCAGCAGTTTAATCCTAGCGGGAGGGCGGATCTTC; CDR3: CASSLILAGGRIF; size: few; V: TRBV12-3/TRBV12-4; J: TRBJ2-1; D: TRBD2
DNA: TGCAGTGCTAGGAACGGGAGCCTCTCCTACAATGAGCAGTTCTTC; CDR3: CSARNGSLSYNEQFF; size: .; V: TRBV20-1; J: TRBJ2-1; D: .
DNA: TGTGCCAGCAGCCTCTTCGACACAGGGTTGCACGAGCAGTACTTC; CDR3: CASSLFDTGLHEQYF; size: .; V: TRBV5-6; J: TRBJ2-7; D: .
DNA: TGCAGTGCCCCGTCGGGGACAGTCTACGAGCAGTACTTC; CDR3: CSAPSGTVYEQYF; size: .; V: TRBV20-1; J: TRBJ2-7; D: TRBD1
DNA: TGTGCCAGCAGCACAGGACAGGACCCTGGGGCCAACGTCCTGACTTTC; CDR3: CASSTGQDPGANVLTF; size: few; V: TRBV5-4; J: TRBJ2-6; D: TRBD1
DNA: TGTGCCAGCAGTCCACAGCTCTTGGATACGCAGTATTTT; CDR3: CASSPQLLDTQYF; size: .; V: TRBV6-1; J: TRBJ2-3; D: .